This note documents a single T cell receptor beta chain sequence. This entry comes from a study of control samples from healthy donors and cancer patients. Measured with immunoSEQ multiplex PCR; TCRdb has only the in-frame clones, and not every one. This sample has almost 90,000 clones, with more than 75% found just once. The CDR3 consists of 16 residues. CDR1 and CDR2 (germline): MNHEY, SVGEGT. The trim removed 6 bases at V and 3 bases at J, leaving 12 bases unmatched. Sequenced material: blood. The chain couples TRBV6-2 or TRBV6-3 to TRBJ2-7, with 9 positions matching TRBD2. The TCR originated in a man between 25 and 39 years old in good health. The CDR3, as DNA: TGTGCCAGCAGCACCCCCTCAGCGGGGGGAAGCTACGAGCAGTACTTC. Protein sequence: CASSTPSAGGSYEQYF.